The rows below give T cell receptor beta chains drawn from one sample of a study of molecular identifiers for immune sequencing clone quantification. TCRdb re-analysed the PCR reads in MiXCR, keeping a single row per CDR3 protein. Here the sample spans approximately 590,000 distinct CDR3 sequences, roughly 23% being singletons. Sequencing input: naive CD8+ T cells from blood, with Jurkat cell RNA spiked in. These receptors all stem from a human donor in good health. Some libraries in this study had Jurkat cell RNA spiked in. Each CDR3 is given with its conserved first and last residue. Fields, in order: J gene, clone size, V gene, D gene, CDR3 protein, CDR3 DNA. D genes are given only for firm matches. Size is stated for part of the rows, as once, few or many counts, or as a class when the clone is expanded.

j_gene: TRBJ2-7
abundance: NA
v_gene: TRBV7-9
d_gene: NA
CDR3aa: CASSLKGGYEQYF
CDR3nt: TGTGCCAGCAGCTTAAAGGGGGGTTACGAGCAGTACTTC

j_gene: TRBJ2-7
abundance: few
v_gene: TRBV7-9
d_gene: TRBD1
CDR3aa: CASSHRAKGTGSYEQYF
CDR3nt: TGTGCCAGCAGCCACCGGGCGAAGGGGACAGGGTCCTACGAGCAGTACTTC

j_gene: TRBJ2-7
abundance: many
v_gene: TRBV27
d_gene: NA
CDR3aa: CASSGGLYEQYF
CDR3nt: TGTGCCAGCAGCGGGGGGCTCTACGAGCAGTACTTC

j_gene: TRBJ1-1
abundance: many
v_gene: TRBV14
d_gene: TRBD1
CDR3aa: CASSQGGRGRSTEAFF
CDR3nt: TGTGCCAGCAGCCAAGGCGGGAGGGGGCGGTCAACTGAAGCTTTCTTT

j_gene: TRBJ2-7
abundance: NA
v_gene: TRBV7-9
d_gene: NA
CDR3aa: CASSSDSRDEQYF
CDR3nt: TGTGCCAGCAGCTCAGACTCTAGGGACGAGCAGTACTTC

j_gene: TRBJ2-3
abundance: NA
v_gene: TRBV18
d_gene: NA
CDR3aa: CASSPPADSTDTQYF
CDR3nt: TGTGCCAGCTCACCACCGGCGGATAGCACAGATACGCAGTATTTT

j_gene: TRBJ2-3
abundance: many
v_gene: TRBV6-2/TRBV6-3
d_gene: TRBD2
CDR3aa: CASSQRTSSPDTQYF
CDR3nt: TGTGCCAGCAGTCAGCGGACTAGCTCCCCAGATACGCAGTATTTT

j_gene: TRBJ1-1
abundance: few
v_gene: TRBV3-1
d_gene: NA
CDR3aa: CASSTVPISRGATEAFF
CDR3nt: TGTGCCAGCAGCACAGTCCCTATAAGTAGGGGCGCCACTGAAGCTTTCTTT

j_gene: TRBJ2-1
abundance: many
v_gene: TRBV12-3/TRBV12-4
d_gene: NA
CDR3aa: CASSLEPDRQMRPFF
CDR3nt: TGTGCCAGCAGTTTAGAGCCCGACCGCCAGATGAGACCGTTCTTC

j_gene: TRBJ2-7
abundance: NA
v_gene: TRBV7-9
d_gene: TRBD1
CDR3aa: CAGSPAGTGFGEQYF
CDR3nt: TGTGCCGGCAGCCCGGCTGGGACAGGGTTCGGCGAGCAGTACTTC

j_gene: TRBJ2-7
abundance: few
v_gene: TRBV18
d_gene: NA
CDR3aa: CASSQRSISSYEQYF
CDR3nt: TGTGCCAGCTCACAGAGGTCTATTAGCTCCTACGAGCAGTACTTC

j_gene: TRBJ2-2
abundance: NA
v_gene: TRBV7-2
d_gene: NA
CDR3aa: CASSVGASQLNTGELFF
CDR3nt: TGTGCCAGCAGCGTAGGGGCGTCCCAGTTGAACACCGGGGAGCTGTTTTTT

j_gene: TRBJ2-1
abundance: NA
v_gene: TRBV7-9
d_gene: NA
CDR3aa: CASSLIVYNEQFF
CDR3nt: TGTGCCAGCAGCTTAATTGTTTACAATGAGCAGTTCTTC

j_gene: TRBJ2-7
abundance: many
v_gene: TRBV30
d_gene: NA
CDR3aa: CACRTDSYEQYF
CDR3nt: TGTGCCTGCCGGACGGACTCCTACGAGCAGTACTTC

j_gene: TRBJ1-1
abundance: few
v_gene: TRBV12-3/TRBV12-4
d_gene: NA
CDR3aa: CASSLEIVGEVAFF
CDR3nt: TGTGCCAGCAGTTTAGAAATAGTGGGGGAGGTTGCTTTCTTT

j_gene: TRBJ1-1
abundance: NA
v_gene: TRBV27
d_gene: TRBD1
CDR3aa: CASSPGTGHRAFF
CDR3nt: TGTGCCAGCAGTCCCGGGACAGGGCATAGGGCTTTCTTT

j_gene: TRBJ2-3
abundance: NA
v_gene: TRBV7-9
d_gene: TRBD1
CDR3aa: CASSQDRDTDTQYF
CDR3nt: TGTGCCAGCAGCCAGGACAGGGACACAGATACGCAGTATTTT

j_gene: TRBJ2-1
abundance: NA
v_gene: TRBV9
d_gene: TRBD2
CDR3aa: CASSPSGGTRRNEQFF
CDR3nt: TGTGCCAGCAGCCCAAGCGGGGGCACGAGGAGGAATGAGCAGTTCTTC

j_gene: TRBJ2-7
abundance: NA
v_gene: TRBV5-5
d_gene: TRBD2
CDR3aa: CASSRTSGGSEQYF
CDR3nt: TGTGCCAGCAGCCGGACTAGCGGGGGATCCGAGCAGTACTTC

j_gene: TRBJ1-1
abundance: many
v_gene: TRBV7-9
d_gene: NA
CDR3aa: CASSTTVSGLNTEAFF
CDR3nt: TGTGCCAGCAGCACAACCGTGTCAGGTTTGAACACTGAAGCTTTCTTT

j_gene: TRBJ2-5
abundance: NA
v_gene: TRBV30
d_gene: NA
CDR3aa: CAWRDYGWEIQYF
CDR3nt: TGTGCCTGGAGGGACTATGGTTGGGAGATCCAGTACTTC

j_gene: TRBJ2-7
abundance: NA
v_gene: TRBV9
d_gene: NA
CDR3aa: CASSVAAGRMNEQYF
CDR3nt: TGTGCCAGCAGCGTAGCTGCGGGTCGGATGAACGAGCAGTACTTC

j_gene: TRBJ2-6
abundance: many
v_gene: TRBV12-3/TRBV12-4
d_gene: TRBD1
CDR3aa: CASSPRDRVFAGANVLTF
CDR3nt: TGTGCCAGCAGTCCCCGGGACAGGGTTTTCGCCGGGGCCAACGTCCTGACTTTC

j_gene: TRBJ1-1
abundance: many
v_gene: TRBV7-9
d_gene: TRBD1
CDR3aa: CASSPRQGSWTEAFF
CDR3nt: TGTGCCAGCAGCCCGCGACAGGGGTCGTGGACTGAAGCTTTCTTT

j_gene: TRBJ2-5
abundance: NA
v_gene: TRBV11-2
d_gene: TRBD1
CDR3aa: CASSSGQDETQYF
CDR3nt: TGTGCCAGCAGCTCAGGACAGGACGAGACCCAGTACTTC

j_gene: TRBJ2-7
abundance: many
v_gene: TRBV29-1
d_gene: NA
CDR3aa: CSVQLGGGPLEQYF
CDR3nt: TGCAGCGTTCAGCTTGGCGGGGGCCCCCTCGAGCAGTACTTC

j_gene: TRBJ1-5
abundance: NA
v_gene: TRBV4-3
d_gene: NA
CDR3aa: CASSQSTIKDYSNQPQHF
CDR3nt: TGCGCCAGCAGCCAATCCACCATCAAAGATTATAGCAATCAGCCCCAGCATTTT

j_gene: TRBJ2-5
abundance: many
v_gene: TRBV7-3
d_gene: NA
CDR3aa: CASSLDGPTPRETQYF
CDR3nt: TGTGCCAGCAGCTTGGATGGGCCAACCCCTCGGGAGACCCAGTACTTC

j_gene: TRBJ1-5
abundance: many
v_gene: TRBV19
d_gene: TRBD1
CDR3aa: CASSIQGGNQPQHF
CDR3nt: TGTGCCAGTAGTATACAGGGGGGGAATCAGCCCCAGCATTTT

j_gene: TRBJ2-2
abundance: many
v_gene: TRBV12-3/TRBV12-4
d_gene: TRBD2
CDR3aa: CASSPFAGGVTGELFF
CDR3nt: TGTGCCAGCAGTCCATTTGCGGGAGGGGTTACCGGGGAGCTGTTTTTT

j_gene: TRBJ2-7
abundance: many
v_gene: TRBV7-9
d_gene: TRBD1
CDR3aa: CASSLVRQGAGEQYF
CDR3nt: TGTGCCAGCAGCTTAGTTCGGCAGGGGGCTGGTGAGCAGTACTTC

j_gene: TRBJ2-1
abundance: NA
v_gene: TRBV20-1
d_gene: NA
CDR3aa: CSARIGGHNEQFF
CDR3nt: TGCAGTGCTAGGATTGGCGGGCACAATGAGCAGTTCTTC

j_gene: TRBJ2-3
abundance: few
v_gene: TRBV19
d_gene: NA
CDR3aa: CASSIFSGGGLGDTQYF
CDR3nt: TGTGCCAGTAGTATATTTAGTGGCGGGGGCCTAGGGGATACGCAGTATTTT

j_gene: TRBJ2-3
abundance: many
v_gene: TRBV20-1
d_gene: NA
CDR3aa: CSARDHGSTDTQYF
CDR3nt: TGCAGTGCTAGAGATCACGGGAGTACAGATACGCAGTATTTT

j_gene: TRBJ2-5
abundance: few
v_gene: TRBV11-2
d_gene: TRBD2
CDR3aa: CASSFGTSVRETQYF
CDR3nt: TGTGCCAGCAGCTTCGGGACTAGCGTAAGAGAGACCCAGTACTTC

j_gene: TRBJ2-1
abundance: many
v_gene: TRBV29-1
d_gene: TRBD2
CDR3aa: CSVDGSGGLAPDEQFF
CDR3nt: TGCAGCGTTGACGGTTCGGGGGGACTAGCGCCGGATGAGCAGTTCTTC

j_gene: TRBJ2-3
abundance: many
v_gene: TRBV4-3
d_gene: TRBD1
CDR3aa: CASSQFQGQVKYF
CDR3nt: TGCGCCAGCAGCCAATTCCAGGGACAGGTGAAGTATTTT